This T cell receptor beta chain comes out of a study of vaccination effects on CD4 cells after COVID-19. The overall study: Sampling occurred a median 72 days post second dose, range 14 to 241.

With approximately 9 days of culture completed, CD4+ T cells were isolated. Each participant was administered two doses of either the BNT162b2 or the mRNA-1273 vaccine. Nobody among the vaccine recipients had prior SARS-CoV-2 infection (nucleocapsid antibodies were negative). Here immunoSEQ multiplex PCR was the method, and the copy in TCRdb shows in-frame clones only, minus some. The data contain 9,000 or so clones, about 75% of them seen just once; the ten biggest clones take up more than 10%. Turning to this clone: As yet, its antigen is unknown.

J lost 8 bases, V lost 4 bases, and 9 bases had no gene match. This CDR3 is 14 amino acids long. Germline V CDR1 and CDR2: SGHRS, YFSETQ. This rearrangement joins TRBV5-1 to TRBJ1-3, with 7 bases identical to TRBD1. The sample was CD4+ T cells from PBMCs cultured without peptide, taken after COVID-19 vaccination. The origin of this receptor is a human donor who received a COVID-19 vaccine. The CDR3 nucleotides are TGCGCCAGCAGCCTCCGGGACAGAGTAGACACCATATATTTT. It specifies CASSLRDRVDTIYF. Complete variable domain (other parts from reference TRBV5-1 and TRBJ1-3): KAGVTQTPRYLIKTRGQQVTLSCSPISGHRSVSWYQQTPGQGLQFLFEYFSETQRNKGNFPGRFSGRQFSNSRSEMNVSTLELGDSALYLCASSLRDRVDTIYFGEGSWLTVV.